This is a list of T cell receptor beta chains from one sample in a study of T cells in localized non-small cell lung cancer. Libraries were prepared by immunoSEQ multiplex PCR; TCRdb keeps only in-frame clonotypes and omits some of them. Among about 20,000 clones listed, approximately 90% were seen once. Sequencing used peripheral blood, obtained before any cancer treatment. These receptors came from a male donor aged 60 or older with stage I squamous cell lung carcinoma. Both conserved end residues are part of each CDR3. Fields, in order: V gene, J gene, CDR3 protein.

V: TRBV2
J: TRBJ2-7
CDR3: CASSGIGSPGGQYF

V: TRBV10-3
J: TRBJ1-1
CDR3: CAISESDPGQGGTEAFF

V: TRBV11-1
J: TRBJ1-4
CDR3: CASSSGVREKLFF

V: TRBV11-3
J: TRBJ2-1
CDR3: CASSLVGGITTNEQFF

V: TRBV7-9
J: TRBJ1-5
CDR3: CASSPGTSYQPQHF

V: TRBV28
J: TRBJ1-2
CDR3: CASSLFGAYGYTF

V: TRBV12-2
J: TRBJ1-3
CDR3: CASRFEHRRVRPSGNTIYF

V: TRBV9
J: TRBJ2-5
CDR3: CASSSLGGDQETQYF

V: TRBV12-5
J: TRBJ1-6
CDR3: CASGGHRELNSPLHF

V: TRBV5-4
J: TRBJ1-5
CDR3: CASSLGGNSNQPQHF

V: TRBV14
J: TRBJ1-5
CDR3: CASSSYGTDQPQHF

V: TRBV14
J: TRBJ2-1
CDR3: CASSQEAAGAPSYNEQFF

V: TRBV30
J: TRBJ2-3
CDR3: CAWTPRVSRTTDTQYF

V: TRBV9
J: TRBJ2-1
CDR3: CASSVDGGARYNEQFF

V: TRBV29-1
J: TRBJ1-1
CDR3: CSGTANTEAFF

V: TRBV4-2
J: TRBJ1-2
CDR3: CASSFLTGVYGYTF

V: TRBV10-3
J: TRBJ1-4
CDR3: CASAGGPATNEKLFF

V: TRBV7-8
J: TRBJ1-1
CDR3: CASSRDTGRSEAFF

V: TRBV30
J: TRBJ2-2
CDR3: CAWSATIPGQTGELFF

V: TRBV9
J: TRBJ1-6
CDR3: CASSVGQGIGTYNSPLHF

V: TRBV4-2
J: TRBJ2-3
CDR3: CASSRPSGGSEDTQYF

V: TRBV11-3
J: TRBJ2-1
CDR3: CASSLEDSYNEQFF

V: TRBV30
J: TRBJ2-1
CDR3: CAWSVLAGTYNEQFF

V: TRBV5-1
J: TRBJ2-3
CDR3: CASSLGGPGTDTQYF

V: TRBV6-5
J: TRBJ2-5
CDR3: CASSYGAGAQRETQYF

V: TRBV5-6
J: TRBJ1-3
CDR3: CASSSPGSSGNTIYF

V: TRBV4-1
J: TRBJ2-2
CDR3: CASSHQRTGGGGELFF

V: TRBV29-1
J: TRBJ2-5
CDR3: CSVGGQSNLETQYF

V: TRBV18
J: TRBJ1-4
CDR3: CASSSHRVTNEKLFF

V: TRBV5-1
J: TRBJ2-3
CDR3: CASSFDIDTQYF

V: TRBV30
J: TRBJ2-5
CDR3: CAWSALLAAQETQYF

V: TRBV25-1
J: TRBJ2-3
CDR3: CASSLQRGGSDTQYF

V: TRBV6-5
J: TRBJ1-2
CDR3: CASGRQGVYTF

V: TRBV18
J: TRBJ1-2
CDR3: CASSPFGQGINVYGYTF

V: TRBV2
J: TRBJ1-1
CDR3: CASSPRRGGLNTEAFF

V: TRBV11-3
J: TRBJ2-2
CDR3: CASSLVSTGELFF

V: TRBV10-1
J: TRBJ2-7
CDR3: CASSRLQGREQYF

V: TRBV18
J: TRBJ1-2
CDR3: CASSHPGTNYGYTF

V: TRBV5-1
J: TRBJ2-5
CDR3: CASSPGLAWSQETQYF

V: TRBV6-5
J: TRBJ1-2
CDR3: CVSSPRRDYGYTF

V: TRBV11-3
J: TRBJ1-1
CDR3: CASSFHGSTGNTEAFF

V: TRBV19
J: TRBJ2-2
CDR3: CASSSGTVPTGELFF

V: TRBV13
J: TRBJ2-6
CDR3: CASSFGAGANVLTF

V: TRBV6-5
J: TRBJ2-3
CDR3: CASSPPGLSTDTQYF

V: TRBV7-2
J: TRBJ2-1
CDR3: CASSSGLHSYNEQFF

V: TRBV27
J: TRBJ1-5
CDR3: CASSPSWGSNQPQHF

V: TRBV19
J: TRBJ2-1
CDR3: CASTTTQGRGPYNEQFF

V: TRBV6-5
J: TRBJ2-7
CDR3: CASSDLLGGEQYF

V: TRBV7-8
J: TRBJ2-5
CDR3: CASSLVDSSGGETQYF

V: TRBV6-6
J: TRBJ1-2
CDR3: CASSRGRASLYGYTF

V: TRBV10-3
J: TRBJ1-3
CDR3: CAISLDRLSGNTIYF

V: TRBV11-2
J: TRBJ1-1
CDR3: CASSSGRGQGKGWTEAFF

V: TRBV5-1
J: TRBJ2-3
CDR3: CASSAFPPGQIFLDTQYF

V: TRBV30
J: TRBJ1-6
CDR3: CAWSRDKDSPLHF